This entry concerns a single T cell receptor beta chain. The antigen remains undetermined. One junction end disagrees with the germline gene, perhaps due to a read error. This sample is part of a study of cytomegalovirus exposure and HLA in healthy donors. Study information: Previous work identified roughly 120 million unique TCR beta sequences from roughly 170 million T cells. Study-level results: CMV serostatus was the only recorded immune exposure for donors. Indistinguishable V segments such as TRBV6-2 and TRBV6-3 were excluded.

The study ran its PCR with 60 Vbeta and 13 Jbeta primers. TCRdb's table, derived via immunoSEQ multiplex PCR, lists solely in-frame clones and lacks some. The sample has more than 80,000 clones, 60% to 85% seen once. The germline V gene has CDR1 SNHLY and CDR2 FYNNEI. The CDR3 loop spans 12 amino acids. Specimen: PBMCs. The origin of this receptor is a man aged 18 to 30 in good health and CMV-seropositive. This chain links TRBV2 with TRBJ2-7; D uncertain. As DNA, the CDR3 is TGTGCCAGCAGTGAAGCTCGCGCCAACCCGGTCTTC. Translated: CASSEARANPVF.